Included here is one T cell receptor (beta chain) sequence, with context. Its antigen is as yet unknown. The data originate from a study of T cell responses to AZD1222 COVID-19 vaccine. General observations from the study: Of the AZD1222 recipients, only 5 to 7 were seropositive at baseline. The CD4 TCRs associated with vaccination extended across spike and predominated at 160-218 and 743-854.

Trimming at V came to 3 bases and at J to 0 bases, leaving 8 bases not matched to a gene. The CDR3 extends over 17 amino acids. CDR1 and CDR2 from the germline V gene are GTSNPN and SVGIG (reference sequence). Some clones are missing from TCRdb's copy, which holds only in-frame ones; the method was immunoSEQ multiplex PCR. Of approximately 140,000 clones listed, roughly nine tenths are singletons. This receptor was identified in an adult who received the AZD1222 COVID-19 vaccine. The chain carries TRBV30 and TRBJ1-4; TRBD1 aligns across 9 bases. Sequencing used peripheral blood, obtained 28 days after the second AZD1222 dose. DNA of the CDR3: TGTGCCTGGAGCGCCGGGACAGGGCCCGCAACTAATGAAAAACTGTTTTTT. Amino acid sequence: CAWSAGTGPATNEKLFF.